This is a list of T cell receptor beta chains from one sample in a study of blood T cells in healthy people across ages. MiXCR was run by TCRdb on the 5' RACE reads, yielding one entry per CDR3 protein. This sample carries roughly 1.7 million distinct CDR3 sequences, roughly 32% of them seen once, and the ten largest clones take roughly 12%. Sequencing was carried out using blood. These receptors came from a woman in her thirties in good health. The CDR3 runs from the conserved cysteine through the conserved F or W. Each record gives: J gene, V gene, D gene, CDR3 length, clone size, CDR3 protein, CDR3 DNA. The D gene is left open where the match is weak. Not all rows give a size; the values are once, few, many and, for expanded clones, a class.

>TRBJ2-2|TRBV2|TRBD1|15|few
CASSVTGGVPGERFF
TGTGCCAGCAGTGTGACAGGGGGAGTACCCGGGGAGCGGTTTTTT
>TRBJ1-1|TRBV27|.|13|few
CASSPQEPVTAFF
TGTGCCAGCAGTCCTCAGGAACCCGTGACAGCTTTCTTT
>TRBJ2-3|TRBV20-1|TRBD2|15|.
CSASVGLAGGDTQYF
TGCAGTGCTAGTGTTGGACTAGCGGGAGGAGATACGCAGTATTTT
>TRBJ2-7|TRBV18|TRBD2|13|many
CASSPRTSGDQYF
TGTGCCAGCTCACCAAGGACTAGCGGTGATCAGTACTTC
>TRBJ2-5|TRBV5-1|TRBD2|15|.
CASSFDGGLEETQYF
TGCGCCAGCAGCTTCGACGGGGGGTTGGAAGAGACCCAGTACTTC
>TRBJ2-7|TRBV3-1|TRBD2|15|few
CAGSPQTSGLYEQYF
TGTGCCGGCAGTCCCCAGACTAGCGGGCTCTACGAGCAGTACTTC
>TRBJ2-3|TRBV5-1|.|14|.
CASTLALSTDTQYF
TGCGCCAGCACCCTGGCCCTTTCAACAGATACGCAGTATTTT
>TRBJ2-1|TRBV27|.|15|few
CASSWGHGGGDEQFF
TGTGCCAGCAGTTGGGGGCATGGAGGGGGCGATGAGCAGTTCTTC
>TRBJ1-2|TRBV29-1|TRBD1|14|.
CSVPNARGDHGYTF
TGCAGCGTCCCAAATGCCAGGGGGGATCATGGCTACACCTTC
>TRBJ1-3|TRBV10-2|.|16|.
CASSVMTGHSGNTIYF
TGCGCCAGCAGTGTTATGACAGGTCACTCTGGAAACACCATATATTTT
>TRBJ1-4|TRBV20-1|.|15|.
CSTGDITGWHEKLFF
TGCAGTACGGGCGACATCACAGGTTGGCATGAAAAACTGTTTTTT
>TRBJ2-1|TRBV7-2|TRBD2|16|.
CASSLARASGGHEQFF
TGTGCCAGCAGCTTAGCGCGGGCTAGCGGGGGGCATGAGCAGTTCTTC
>TRBJ2-2|TRBV4-1|.|13|.
CASSQLARRELFF
TGCGCCAGCAGCCAACTAGCTCGGCGGGAGCTGTTTTTT
>TRBJ2-5|TRBV11-2|.|15|.
CASSQSWGPQETQYF
TGTGCCAGCAGCCAGTCGTGGGGCCCTCAAGAGACCCAGTACTTC
>TRBJ1-2|TRBV6-1|TRBD1|17|once
CASSESWQGATAWGYTF
TGTGCCAGCAGTGAAAGTTGGCAGGGGGCGACGGCCTGGGGCTACACCTTC
>TRBJ1-5|TRBV7-3|.|14|.
CASSSGPGNQPQHF
TGTGCCAGCAGCTCGGGACCTGGCAATCAGCCCCAGCATTTT
>TRBJ1-2|TRBV5-1|.|13|.
CASSHDSSYGYTF
TGCGCCAGCAGCCACGACAGTTCCTATGGCTACACCTTC
>TRBJ2-7|TRBV4-2|TRBD2|17|few
CASSQEQASGSPHEQYF
TGTGCCAGCAGCCAAGAGCAGGCTAGCGGGAGCCCCCACGAGCAGTACTTC
>TRBJ2-3|TRBV28|.|15|few
CASSLGPRRADTQYF
TGTGCCAGCAGTTTAGGCCCTAGGAGAGCAGATACGCAGTATTTT
>TRBJ2-6|TRBV15|.|13|.
CATSIEDGNVRTF
TGTGCCACCAGCATAGAGGACGGCAACGTCCGGACTTTC
>TRBJ2-2|TRBV20-1|.|13|once
CSASYRDPGELFF
TGCAGTGCTAGCTACAGGGACCCCGGGGAGCTGTTTTTT
>TRBJ1-2|TRBV6-1|TRBD1|19|.
CASSENFGTGILSIYGYTF
TGTGCCAGCAGTGAAAATTTCGGGACAGGGATTCTTTCTATCTATGGCTACACCTTC
>TRBJ2-1|TRBV4-1|TRBD1|15|few
CASSSMGQGLGEQFF
TGCGCCAGCAGCTCGATGGGACAGGGCCTCGGTGAGCAGTTCTTC
>TRBJ1-2|TRBV20-1|.|14|few
CSARMTGSHYGYTF
TGCAGTGCTAGAATGACAGGTTCTCACTATGGCTACACCTTC
>TRBJ2-2|TRBV15|.|17|.
CATSRPVPGNQHRELFF
TGTGCCACCAGCAGACCAGTTCCCGGGAACCAGCACCGGGAGCTGTTTTTT
>TRBJ2-1|TRBV27|TRBD2|18|many
CASSVFSGGVSSYNEQFF
TGTGCCAGCAGTGTGTTTAGCGGGGGGGTAAGCTCCTACAATGAGCAGTTCTTC
>TRBJ2-5|TRBV12-3/TRBV12-4|.|13|.
CASSFGQRETPYF
TGTGCCAGCAGTTTCGGTCAGAGGGAGACCCCGTACTTC
>TRBJ1-2|TRBV14|.|13|many
CASSQDLGYGYTF
TGTGCCAGCAGCCAAGATTTGGGCTATGGCTACACCTTC
>TRBJ1-2|TRBV6-5|.|13|few
CASSADSTYGYTF
TGTGCCAGCAGTGCGGACAGTACCTATGGCTACACCTTC
>TRBJ2-7|TRBV11-2|.|13|.
CASSVDMRDEQYF
TGTGCCAGCAGCGTAGATATGCGAGACGAGCAGTACTTC
>TRBJ2-2|TRBV2|.|14|.
CASSVRERTGELFF
TGTGCCAGCAGTGTCAGGGAAAGGACCGGGGAGCTGTTTTTT
>TRBJ2-7|TRBV5-4|.|15|.
CASSLGQTGTNEQYF
TGTGCCAGCAGCTTGGGACAGACGGGCACCAACGAGCAGTACTTC
>TRBJ2-5|TRBV5-4|TRBD2|14|few
CASSLGLAGREQYF
TGTGCCAGCAGCCTCGGACTAGCGGGAAGGGAGCAGTACTTC
>TRBJ2-3|TRBV27|.|14|.
CASSLSKAGDTQYF
TGTGCCAGCAGTTTATCGAAAGCTGGAGATACGCAGTATTTT
>TRBJ2-4|TRBV7-2|.|15|.
CASSPAPGVGDIQYF
TGTGCCAGCAGCCCCGCCCCAGGGGTAGGCGACATTCAGTACTTC
>TRBJ2-1|TRBV21-1|.|17|many
CASSKAQAGGYYNEQFF
TGTGCCAGCAGCAAAGCGCAGGCGGGGGGTTACTACAATGAGCAGTTCTTC
>TRBJ2-4|TRBV20-1|.|14|.
CSPSDYLAKNIQYF
TGCAGTCCCTCGGACTACTTAGCCAAAAACATTCAGTACTTC
>TRBJ1-2|TRBV6-1|.|14|few
CASSEVGLNYGYTF
TGTGCCAGCAGTGAAGTTGGTCTCAACTATGGCTACACCTTC
>TRBJ2-1|TRBV4-2|.|15|few
CASSQAEAPNNEQFF
TGTGCCAGCAGTCAAGCCGAGGCTCCAAACAATGAGCAGTTCTTC
>TRBJ2-3|TRBV7-9|TRBD2|15|.
CASSSQRERVYTQYF
TGTGCCAGCAGCTCACAGCGGGAGAGGGTCTATACGCAGTATTTT
>TRBJ1-2|TRBV5-1|.|13|few
CASTPGTVYGYTF
TGCGCCAGCACCCCTGGGACCGTCTATGGCTACACCTTC
>TRBJ1-2|TRBV15|TRBD1|13|once
CATSRDTGEGYTF
TGTGCCACCAGCAGAGATACAGGGGAGGGCTACACCTTC
>TRBJ2-7|TRBV20-1|.|14|few
CSAASRGHDFGQYF
TGCAGTGCCGCAAGCAGGGGTCACGACTTCGGGCAGTACTTC
>TRBJ1-2|TRBV20-1|TRBD1|14|.
CSARLLTGDYGYTF
TGCAGTGCTAGACTATTGACAGGGGATTATGGCTACACCTTC
>TRBJ2-1|TRBV9|TRBD2|16|few
CASSVEASGRVNEQFF
TGTGCCAGCAGCGTAGAAGCTAGCGGGAGGGTAAATGAGCAGTTCTTC